The clone carrying this T cell receptor beta chain came up many times. The antigen is undetermined. The authors prepared the TCRbeta library with unique molecular identifiers. TCRdb re-analysed the PCR reads in MiXCR, keeping a single row per CDR3 protein. The sample carries some 190,000 distinct CDR3 sequences, around 10% recorded once. Losses at the gene ends were 7 bases for V and 5 bases for J; bases not matched to a gene: 7. Germline CDR1 SGHAT, CDR2 FQNNGV. CDR3 size: 14 residues. The data stem from a study of T-cell reconstitution after alpha-beta-depleted transplantation in children. Points from the study as a whole: The study traced high day-60 TCRbeta diversity in some patients to surviving recipient T cells and thymic progenitors. Newly made T cells mostly supplied T-cell counts and diversity one year after transplant. In patients about two months after transplant, alpha-beta T cells reportedly arose from several hundred expanded graft clones.

The specimen comprised PBMCs, sampled before TCRalphabeta/CD19-depleted stem cell transplant. This TCR was sampled from a boy aged 2 to 9 with acute myeloid leukemia, due to receive a stem cell transplant. This chain connects TRBV11-2 to TRBJ2-5; 10 positions agree with TRBD1. Written as DNA, the CDR3 is TGTGCCAGCACCCGACAGGGGGCGATGGAGACCCAGTACTTC. Translating gives CASTRQGAMETQYF.